This T cell receptor (beta chain) emerged from a study of shared clonotypes between healthy human individuals. About the research overall: Per donor, three plates held CD4 naive cells, three held CD4 memory, two held CD8 naive and one held CD8 memory. Whole-study findings and limits: A reduction in generation probabilities was seen for non-shared clonotypes relative to those shared by all four donors. Shared clonotypes: approximately 4.5% naive CD4, 3% to 3.5% naive CD8, under 2.5% memory CD4, approximately 0.41% memory CD8.

Note on this clone: The antigen remains unidentified.

There are 14 residues in the CDR3. Germline CDR1 reads SGHRS; CDR2 reads YFSETQ. V trimming: 0 bases; J trimming: 7 bases; junction bases outside the gene matches: 2. Each sorted subset replicate got 200 ng genomic DNA, tens of thousands of genomes. The table came from immunoSEQ multiplex PCR; TCRdb's copy has only in-frame clones and leaves some out. The sample has 2,500,000 or so clones, over 85% seen once. The source of this sequence is a man between 18 and 35 years old in good health. Some clones in this sample may be carry-over from other donors' samples. The J gene is TRBJ2-3, the V gene TRBV5-1; TRBD2 agrees at 10 bases. Sequenced material: naive CD4+ T cells from PBMCs. Subset here: CD45RA+ positively selected. In DNA form, the CDR3 reads TGCGCCAGCAGCTTGGAACTAGCGGGAAATACGCAGTATTTT. Translation gives CASSLELAGNTQYF.